This is a list of T cell receptor beta chains from one sample in a study of T cells in localized non-small cell lung cancer. The protocol was immunoSEQ multiplex PCR, while the TCRdb copy is restricted to in-frame clones and leaves out a portion. Of roughly 1,900 clones listed, around a quarter are singletons. This sample comprised normal lung tissue next to the tumor, obtained before any cancer treatment. The receptors derive from a woman aged 35 to 70 with stage I lung adenocarcinoma. The CDR3 runs from the conserved cysteine through the conserved F or W. A D gene is named only where the DNA matches it firmly. Size is omitted from some rows. Given values are once, few, many or a class for expanded clones.

j_call d_call v_call clone_size cdr3_aa cdr3_nt
TRBJ1-2 . TRBV19 . CASSIASVFRGYGYTF TGTGCCAGTAGTATAGCCTCCGTTTTCAGGGGCTATGGCTACACCTTC
TRBJ2-1 . TRBV18 . CASSPQGSSYNEQFF TGTGCCAGCTCACCACAGGGAAGCTCCTACAATGAGCAGTTCTTC
TRBJ1-2 . TRBV6-8 . CASSSLYPTGPLLNNYGYTF TGTGCCAGCAGTTCCCTATACCCTACAGGGCCCCTCTTGAATAACTATGGCTACACCTTC
TRBJ1-4 TRBD1 TRBV11-3 few CASSAGQERRKLFF TGTGCCAGCAGCGCGGGACAGGAAAGGCGAAAACTGTTTTTT
TRBJ2-5 TRBD2 TRBV9 . CASSAGLAGGGETQYF TGTGCCAGCAGTGCGGGACTAGCGGGAGGTGGAGAGACCCAGTACTTC
TRBJ1-2 TRBD1 TRBV25-1 . CASSEQGANYGYTF TGTGCCAGCAGTGAACAGGGGGCTAACTATGGCTACACCTTC
TRBJ2-2 . TRBV5-1 . CASSWEEEAGELFF TGCGCCAGCAGCTGGGAGGAGGAGGCCGGGGAGCTGTTTTTT
TRBJ2-3 TRBD2 TRBV28 . CASSPPSGLTDTQYF TGTGCCAGCAGCCCCCCTAGCGGGCTTACAGATACGCAGTATTTT
TRBJ2-2 TRBD1 TRBV19 large CASSRQGWGELFF TGTGCCAGTAGTAGACAGGGTTGGGGGGAGCTGTTTTTT
TRBJ2-2 . TRBV11-3 . CASSLNTGNTGELFF TGTGCCAGCAGCTTAAATACAGGGAACACCGGGGAGCTGTTTTTT
TRBJ2-5 . TRBV11-3 medium-sized CASSKSGTPRGKTQYF TGTGCCAGCAGCAAGTCCGGGACTCCCCGCGGCAAGACCCAGTACTTC
TRBJ2-7 TRBD2 TRBV10-2 . CASSPGTSTYEQYF TGCGCCAGCAGCCCCGGGACTAGTACCTACGAGCAGTACTTC
TRBJ1-1 . TRBV6-8 few CASSLQGLDTEAFF TGTGCCAGCAGCCTACAGGGCTTGGACACTGAAGCTTTCTTT
TRBJ2-6 TRBD1 TRBV11-3 medium-sized CASSLQGTGAGANVLTF TGTGCCAGCAGCCTTCAAGGGACAGGGGCCGGGGCCAACGTCCTGACTTTC
TRBJ2-1 TRBD2 TRBV11-3 few CASSLGLAGGLNEQFF TGTGCCAGCAGCTTAGGACTAGCGGGGGGGCTCAATGAGCAGTTCTTC
TRBJ2-1 . TRBV28 . CASRQGRELWNEQFF TGTGCCAGCAGGCAGGGGCGGGAGTTATGGAATGAGCAGTTCTTC
TRBJ1-5 . TRBV19 . CASRRIQGNQPQHF TGTGCCAGTAGACGGATCCAGGGCAATCAGCCCCAGCATTTT
TRBJ2-7 TRBD2 TRBV29-1 . CSVRRGGHEQYF TGCAGCGTTCGGAGGGGAGGGCACGAGCAGTACTTC
TRBJ2-7 TRBD1 TRBV19 . CASSMRTGGSYEQYF TGTGCCAGTAGTATGCGGACAGGGGGCTCCTACGAGCAGTACTTC
TRBJ2-1 TRBD2 TRBV28 few CASSGGLAVDEQFF TGTGCCAGCAGTGGAGGACTAGCCGTCGATGAGCAGTTCTTC
TRBJ1-2 . TRBV11-3 . CASSSSTGIYGYTF TGTGCCAGCAGCTCTTCGACAGGAATCTATGGCTACACCTTC
TRBJ1-1 . TRBV5-1 few CASSKGQPGATEAFF TGCGCCAGCAGCAAAGGACAGCCGGGGGCCACTGAAGCTTTCTTT
TRBJ2-7 . TRBV8-2 . CASSLSRLAGAYEQYF TGTGCCAGCAGTTTATCGCGCTTGGCGGGAGCCTACGAGCAGTACTTC
TRBJ1-6 . TRBV7-4 few CASSLTGEYSPLHF TGTGCCAGCAGCTTAACAGGAGAATATTCACCCCTCCACTTT
TRBJ2-2 TRBD2 TRBV7-6 . CASSYPSGRVRSTGELFF TGTGCCAGCAGCTACCCTAGCGGGAGGGTGCGTAGCACCGGGGAGCTGTTTTTT
TRBJ1-5 . TRBV1 . CASSLGLGGGQPQHF TGCGCCAGCAGCCTCGGCCTTGGGGGGGGTCAGCCCCAGCATTTT
TRBJ2-3 . TRBV9 large CASSEVALRYTQYF TGTGCCAGCAGTGAAGTTGCATTAAGATATACGCAGTATTTT
TRBJ1-6 TRBD1 TRBV6-8 . CASSPRDRGSYNSPLHF TGTGCCAGCAGCCCCCGGGACAGAGGATCCTATAATTCACCCCTCCACTTT
TRBJ1-2 TRBD1 TRBV6-8 medium-sized CASSYSEGQGSYGYTF TGTGCCAGCAGTTACTCGGAAGGACAGGGAAGCTATGGCTACACCTTC
TRBJ1-4 . TRBV7-5 . CASSLGTGSPGNEKLFF TGTGCCAGCAGCTTAGGAACGGGGTCGCCAGGAAATGAAAAACTGTTTTTT
TRBJ2-1 TRBD2 TRBV28 . CASSPQRDINEQFF TGTGCCAGCAGCCCACAGCGGGATATCAATGAGCAGTTCTTC
TRBJ2-4 . TRBV2 few CASMKGGVNIQYF TGTGCCAGCATGAAAGGGGGGGTAAACATTCAGTACTTC
TRBJ2-7 . TRBV5-1 . CASSSLSGGSSYEQYF TGCGCCAGCAGCTCCCTCTCCGGCGGATCGTCCTACGAGCAGTACTTC
TRBJ2-6 . TRBV19 . CASSIGDTLSGANVLTF TGTGCCAGTAGTATCGGGGACACCCTCTCTGGGGCCAACGTCCTGACTTTC
TRBJ2-2 TRBD1 TRBV5-1 . CATSRTGAANTGELFF TGCGCCACGTCTAGGACAGGGGCCGCGAACACCGGGGAGCTGTTTTTT
TRBJ2-2 . TRBV5-1 . CASSKAGSTGELFF TGCGCCAGCAGTAAGGCGGGATCTACCGGGGAGCTGTTTTTT
TRBJ2-6 . TRBV9 few CASSRPGANVLTF TGTGCCAGCAGCCGCCCCGGGGCCAACGTCCTGACTTTC
TRBJ2-3 . TRBV1 . CASSQEEADTQYF TGCGCCAGCAGCCAAGAGGAGGCAGATACGCAGTATTTT
TRBJ2-7 . TRBV19 . CASSTPGHAVYEQYF TGTGCCAGTAGTACCCCGGGACACGCCGTCTACGAGCAGTACTTC
TRBJ2-7 . TRBV6-8 . CASSYDVAVYEQYF TGTGCCAGCAGTTACGACGTAGCCGTGTACGAGCAGTACTTC
TRBJ2-7 . TRBV6-8 . CASRAYSGSGSYEQYF TGTGCCAGCAGAGCTTATAGCGGTTCCGGCTCCTACGAGCAGTACTTC
TRBJ2-7 . TRBV6-8 . CASTPRLSYEQYF TGTGCCAGCACCCCCCGTCTTTCCTACGAGCAGTACTTC
TRBJ1-1 . TRBV28 . CASSLYLQGRAEAFF TGTGCCAGCAGTTTATATTTGCAGGGCCGGGCTGAAGCTTTCTTT
TRBJ2-5 TRBD2 TRBV6-8 few CASSRGRQQETQYF TGTGCCAGCAGTCGCGGGAGGCAACAAGAGACCCAGTACTTC